Each of the 27 T cell receptor beta chains below was sequenced from the same sample in a study of cytomegalovirus exposure and HLA in healthy donors (dated by TCRdb to the late 2010s). Receptors were amplified or captured by the immunoSEQ multiplex PCR assay. The multiplex PCR relied on a mix of 60 forward primers for TCR Vbeta segments and 13 reverse primers for TCR Jbeta segments. Drawn from immuneACCESS, this table holds only the in-frame rearrangements with V and J called that TCRdb kept. Clones are partly lost; checked studies trace under half to an unresolved V gene and leave the rest unexplained. The sample table shows about 150,000 clones, and around 84% are seen once. 2.5% of the sample is held by the ten biggest clonotypes. The specimen was PBMCs. These receptors all come from a boy between 2 and 10 years old in good health and CMV-seronegative.

On this clone itself: Different DNA sequences within this sample yield the same CDR3. V usage is TRBV15 and J usage is TRBJ1-1, with 7 bases fitting TRBD1. This CDR3 spans 16 amino acids. Per the germline V gene, CDR1 is LNHNV and CDR2 is YYDKDF (reference sequence). Unmatched junction bases numbered 4, after V lost 0 bases and J lost 0 bases. The CDR3: CATSRDLGTVNTEAFF. CDR3 sequence (DNA): TGTGCCACCAGCAGAGATCTGGGGACAGTGAACACTGAAGCTTTCTTT.

V gene TRBV6-5 combines with J gene TRBJ2-1; 13 positions agree with TRBD2. The CDR3 covers 16 residues. Looked up from germline, CDR1 is MNHEY and CDR2 is SVGAGI. V trimming: 4 bases; J trimming: 5 bases; junction bases outside the gene matches: 5. The CDR3 loop reads CASSSGTSGTNNEQFF. For the CDR3, the DNA is TGTGCCAGCAGTTCTGGGACTAGCGGGACTAACAATGAGCAGTTCTTC.

The chain joins TRBV11-3 to TRBJ2-2, with D perhaps matching TRBD1 (6 bases). Germline V gene lookup returns CDR1 SGHNT and CDR2 YENEEA. This CDR3 contains 16 residues. Between the trimmed V and J ends, which lost 5 bases and 0 bases, there was a span of 13 bases. The CDR3 coding sequence is TGTGCCAGCAGCCGACGGACAGCGCCGAACACCGGGGAGCTGTTTTTT. It encodes CASSRRTAPNTGELFF.

V is TRBV11-2 and J is TRBJ2-3; D is ambiguous. Germline V gene lookup returns CDR1 SGHAT and CDR2 FQNNGV. The CDR3 has 14 residues. V was shortened by 0 bases and J by 0 bases, with 4 bases between the two germline ends. The chain's CDR3 is CASSLDPSTDTQYF. The CDR3 region has the DNA TGTGCCAGCAGCTTAGATCCAAGCACAGATACGCAGTATTTT. Full variable domain (rest looked up from reference TRBV11-2 and TRBJ2-3): EAGVAQSPRYKIIEKRQSVAFWCNPISGHATLYWYQQILGQGPKLLIQFQNNGVVDDSQLPKDRFSAERLKGVDSTLKIQPAKLEDSAVYLCASSLDPSTDTQYFGPGTRLTVL.

This clone was seen more than once but under ten times. The DNA of the CDR3 is TGTGCCAGCAGCGTAGGAGGAGACAGGAACTACGAGCAGTACTTC. Protein product: CASSVGGDRNYEQYF. J is TRBJ2-7 and V is TRBV9; the D gene is possibly TRBD1 (6 bases). Trimming removed 0 bases from V and 3 bases from J, with 13 bases in between. The CDR3 spans 15 residues. From germline, CDR1 is SGDLS and CDR2 YYNGEE.

The table lists this clone with a count of one. CDR3 sequence: CASSIQGPAPYEQYF. CDR3 DNA: TGTGCCAGCAGCATACAGGGACCGGCGCCCTACGAGCAGTACTTC. V is TRBV5-4 and J is TRBJ2-7; the D gene is possibly TRBD1 (6 bases). Trimming stripped 4 bases from V and 2 bases from J, with 16 bases between. Germline-derived CDR1 and CDR2 are SGHNT and YYREEE (reference sequence). CDR3 length: 15 amino acids.

This chain connects TRBV5-1 to TRBJ1-2, with D possibly being TRBD1 (6 bases). Trimming cost V 3 bases and J 3 bases, with 21 bases left between them. The length of the CDR3 is 17 residues. Germline CDR1 reads SGHRS; CDR2 reads YFSETQ. CDR3 bases: TGCGCCAGCAGCTACCTTTGGATGAGGGGGATCGACTATGGCTACACCTTC. This gives the protein CASSYLWMRGIDYGYTF.

Notes on this clone: The junction and the germline gene differ at one end; a read error may be behind it. The V call is TRBV7-9, the J call TRBJ2-7; 11 nucleotides match TRBD2. The germline V gene encodes CDR1 SEHNR and CDR2 FQNEAQ (reference sequence). This CDR3 is 18 amino acids long. The CDR3 DNA reads as TGTTCCAGCAGCACCGATAGACAGTCTAGCGGGAGGATCGACGAGCAGTACTTC. Translating it yields CSSSTDRQSSGRIDEQYF.

V and J are TRBV11-2 and TRBJ2-1; 12 bases line up with TRBD2. The CDR3 totals 16 residues. From germline, CDR1 is SGHAT and CDR2 FQNNGV. V gave up 5 bases and J gave up 4 bases; unmatched junction bases: 6. Written as DNA, the CDR3 is TGTGCCAGCAGCCCCCGGACTAGCGGGATTTACAATGAGCAGTTCTTC. As protein: CASSPRTSGIYNEQFF.

The chain couples TRBV19 to TRBJ2-2; 8 bases map to TRBD2. From germline, CDR1 is LNHDA and CDR2 SQIVND (reference sequence). This CDR3 region has 15 residues. Losses at the gene ends were 7 bases for V and 7 bases for J; bases not matched to a gene: 11. CDR3 nucleotides: TGTGCCAGTAACATGCTGGCGGGAGGCAACGGGGAGCTGTTTTTT. Translated, it gives CASNMLAGGNGELFF.

The chain has TRBV13 and TRBJ2-1; a possible D gene is TRBD2 (5 bases). V lost 1 base to trimming and J lost 4 bases, with 8 bases between them. Germline V CDR1 and CDR2: PRHDT, FYEKMQ (reference sequence). The CDR3 is made up of 14 amino acids. The CDR3 sequence is CASSLVSGYNEQFF. The CDR3 region has the DNA TGTGCCAGCAGCTTAGTCTCGGGATACAATGAGCAGTTCTTC.

The V and J genes are TRBV4-2 and TRBJ1-4; no firm D call. V was clipped by 1 base and J by 14 bases, with 14 bases between them. The CDR3 totals 13 residues. Germline values: CDR1 LGHNA, CDR2 YNFKEQ. The CDR3 protein is CASSQGSRLDLFF. CDR3 nucleotides: TGTGCCAGCAGCCAAGGGTCCAGACTAGACCTGTTTTTT.

V and J are TRBV28 and TRBJ2-1, with 14 nucleotides matching TRBD2. The CDR3 covers 16 residues. Losses at the gene ends were 6 bases for V and 7 bases for J; bases not matched to a gene: 8. From germline, CDR1 is MDHEN and CDR2 SYDVKM. DNA for the CDR3: TGTGCCAGCAGCCTGACCGGGACTAGCGGGAGTAATGAGCAGTTCTTC. Translating gives CASSLTGTSGSNEQFF.

On this clone itself: An end of the junction differs from the germline gene, which may be a read error. The chain uses TRBV7-9 and TRBJ2-4, with 9 bases fitting TRBD2. Germline CDR1 SEHNR, CDR2 FQNEAQ (reference sequence). The CDR3 contains 16 residues. The CDR3 DNA sequence: TGTTCCAGCAGCTTAGAAGGGCTAGCGGGATCCAACATTCAGTACTTC. It translates to CSSSLEGLAGSNIQYF.

This rearrangement joins TRBV27 to TRBJ1-2; TRBD1 might be the D (5 bases). CDR1 is MNHEY, CDR2 SMNVEV, per germline (reference sequence). This CDR3 is built from 14 residues. Trimming removed 1 base at V and 8 bases at J, with 14 bases between. The CDR3 nucleotides are TGTGCCAGCAGTTTATGGGGGGGAGATGGAGGCTACACCTTC. Translated: CASSLWGGDGGYTF.

The rearrangement joins TRBV7-6 to TRBJ2-7; 9 nucleotides match TRBD1. The V segment lost 3 bases and the J segment 6 bases; nucleotides outside the gene matches: 6. The CDR3 totals 14 residues. CDR1 and CDR2 (germline): SGHVS, FNYEAQ. In DNA form, the CDR3 reads TGTGCCAGCAGCTTTGGGACAGGGCTCGCCGAGCAGTACTTC. Translation gives CASSFGTGLAEQYF.

This clone was seen just once. The rearrangement uses TRBV27 and TRBJ1-5; D gene uncertain. The CDR3 consists of 13 residues. Trimming left V 0 bases short and J 7 bases short, with 7 bases between. Germline loops: CDR1 MNHEY, CDR2 SMNVEV (reference sequence). In DNA form, the CDR3 reads TGTGCCAGCAGTTTATCGGTACAACAGCCCCAGCATTTT. Its protein product is CASSLSVQQPQHF.

The chain couples TRBV5-6 to TRBJ1-2, with D uncertain. The V end lost 0 bases, the J end lost 3 bases, and 6 bases lay between the germline ends. Germline CDR1 SGHDT, CDR2 YYEEEE. CDR3 length: 13 residues. The CDR3 loop reads CASSLVEDYGYTF. In DNA, the CDR3 is TGTGCCAGCAGCTTGGTAGAGGACTATGGCTACACCTTC.

The chain links TRBV7-9 to TRBJ1-1; 8 positions match TRBD1. The CDR3 loop spans 13 amino acids. After removal of 4 bases from V and 7 bases from J, the junction contained 5 bases not matched to a gene. Germline V gives CDR1 SEHNR, CDR2 FQNEAQ (reference sequence). CDR3 sequence: CASSSRGRNEAFF. CDR3 sequence (DNA): TGTGCCAGCAGCTCCAGGGGGCGGAATGAAGCTTTCTTT.

This chain uses TRBV4-2 with TRBJ1-4, with TRBD1 identical over 10 bases. This CDR3 is 16 amino acids long. The germline V gene has CDR1 LGHNA and CDR2 YNFKEQ. Trimming took 1 base from V and 6 from J; bases not matched to a gene: 5. In DNA form, the CDR3 reads TGTGCCAGCAGCCAAGGGGTGGGACAGGGGCATGAAAAACTGTTTTTT. Protein: CASSQGVGQGHEKLFF.

The chain is built from TRBV14 and TRBJ2-7, with D maybe TRBD2 (5 bases). V lost 6 bases and J 1 base, leaving 10 bases between the germline ends. The CDR3 runs 13 residues. Germline V lookup: CDR1 SGHDN, CDR2 FVKESK. The CDR3 is CASRDPGSYEQYF. The DNA of the CDR3 is TGTGCCAGCAGAGACCCGGGATCCTACGAGCAGTACTTC.

V is TRBV6-1 and J is TRBJ2-3, with a weak D call TRBD1 (5 bases). Germline values: CDR1 MNHNS, CDR2 SASEGT. Deletions cut 1 base from V and 0 bases from J, with 11 bases between. CDR3 length equals 16 residues. CDR3 nucleotides: TGTGCCAGCAGTGAAGTTCGGACACCCAGCACAGATACGCAGTATTTT. As protein: CASSEVRTPSTDTQYF.

CDR3 amino acids: CARRRPGGPLGTQYF. The CDR3 region has the DNA TGCGCCAGGAGAAGGCCGGGGGGGCCTCTGGGGACCCAGTACTTC. The chain has TRBV10-1 and TRBJ2-5; 8 bases fit TRBD2. V lost 9 bases, J lost 7 bases, and 16 bases stayed unmatched. The CDR3 runs to 15 residues. CDR1 is WNHNN and CDR2 is SYGVQD in the germline V gene (reference sequence).

The gene calls are TRBV6-5 and TRBJ1-1; D is possibly TRBD1 (6 bases). CDR3 length: 16 residues. The V end was cut by 0 bases, the J end by 5 bases, with 16 bases between. Looked up from germline, CDR1 is MNHEY and CDR2 is SVGAGI. The CDR3 DNA reads TGTGCCAGCAGTTACTCTGGCAGGGGAAGGGTAACTGAAGCTTTCTTT. It yields the protein CASSYSGRGRVTEAFF.

This sequence joins TRBV5-4 and TRBJ1-4; 11 bases agree with TRBD1. V dropped 0 bases and J dropped 7; count of bases not matched to a gene: 2. This CDR3 is 15 amino acids long. Germline V gene sequence: CDR1 SGHNT, CDR2 YYREEE (reference sequence). CDR3 nucleotide sequence: TGTGCCAGCAGCTTGGGGGGACAGGGGGGTGAAAAACTGTTTTTT. It encodes CASSLGGQGGEKLFF. Full variable domain (rest looked up from reference TRBV5-4 and TRBJ1-4): ETGVTQSPTHLIKTRGQQVTLRCSSQSGHNTVSWYQQALGQGPQFIFQYYREEENGRGNFPPRFSGLQFPNYSSELNVNALELDDSALYLCASSLGGQGGEKLFFGSGTQLSVL.

The rearrangement links TRBV27 to TRBJ2-7, with D tentatively TRBD2 (5 bases). The ends were cut back, 8 bases at V and 5 bases at J, with 13 bases in the middle. Germline CDR1 reads MNHEY; CDR2 reads SMNVEV (reference sequence). The CDR3 has 12 amino acids. CDR3 DNA sequence: TGTGCCAGCGGTAGGGTTAGCGACGAGCAGTACTTC. Its protein product is CASGRVSDEQYF.

This chain links TRBV5-6 with TRBJ1-1; D is uncertain. The CDR3 covers 12 residues. V lost 4 bases, J lost 4 bases, and 8 bases lay in between. Germline V gene sequence: CDR1 SGHDT, CDR2 YYEEEE. The CDR3 bases are TGTGCCAGCAGCCCGCACGGCACTGAAGCTTTCTTT. Protein: CASSPHGTEAFF.